The rows below give T cell receptor beta chains drawn from one sample of a study of T cells in Graves' hyperthyroidism and ophthalmopathy. MiXCR, run by TCRdb on the multiplex PCR reads, gives a single entry per CDR3 protein. Of hundreds of thousands of distinct CDR3 sequences in the sample, around 21% were seen once. The specimen was blood. These receptors came from a man between 25 and 39 years old with Graves' ophthalmopathy. The CDR3 runs from the conserved cysteine through the conserved F or W. Fields, in order: D gene, clone size, V gene, J gene, CDR3 DNA, CDR3 protein. A D gene is named only where the DNA matches it firmly. Clone size is stated in some rows and not others, as once, few, many or a class when expanded.

D gene: TRBD1; clone size: few; V gene: TRBV28; J gene: TRBJ2-7; CDR3 DNA: TGTGCCAGCAGCCAGACAGGGCGGCAGCAGTACTTC; CDR3 protein: CASSQTGRQQYF
D gene: TRBD1; clone size: many; V gene: TRBV11-2; J gene: TRBJ2-7; CDR3 DNA: TGTGCCAGCAGCCGGACAGGCTCCTACGAGCAGTACTTC; CDR3 protein: CASSRTGSYEQYF
D gene: NA; clone size: few; V gene: TRBV27; J gene: TRBJ2-7; CDR3 DNA: TGTGCCAGCATAAGCTACGAGCAGTACTTC; CDR3 protein: CASISYEQYF
D gene: NA; clone size: few; V gene: TRBV24-1; J gene: TRBJ1-5; CDR3 DNA: TGTGCCACTGGGGACACCACGTCAGGTCAGGGGCCCCAGCATTTT; CDR3 protein: CATGDTTSGQGPQHF
D gene: NA; clone size: many; V gene: TRBV28; J gene: TRBJ1-2; CDR3 DNA: TGTGCCAGCAGTTTGGGGGGTTCGAGCTATGGCTACACCTTC; CDR3 protein: CASSLGGSSYGYTF
D gene: NA; clone size: many; V gene: TRBV28; J gene: TRBJ2-7; CDR3 DNA: TGTGCCAGCAAGACAGCAGGAGGGACCTCCTACGAGCAGTACTTC; CDR3 protein: CASKTAGGTSYEQYF
D gene: NA; clone size: many; V gene: TRBV18; J gene: TRBJ2-7; CDR3 DNA: TGTGCCAGCTCCGCCTCGGACGGATCCTTCGAGCAGTACTTC; CDR3 protein: CASSASDGSFEQYF
D gene: TRBD2; clone size: many; V gene: TRBV10-3; J gene: TRBJ2-7; CDR3 DNA: TGTGCCATCAGTGAAGGCGGGAGCCCCGAGCAGTACTTC; CDR3 protein: CAISEGGSPEQYF
D gene: NA; clone size: NA; V gene: TRBV29-1; J gene: TRBJ1-1; CDR3 DNA: TGCAGCGTTCGGGTCTGGGAGGTCGACACTGAAGCTTTCTTT; CDR3 protein: CSVRVWEVDTEAFF
D gene: NA; clone size: once; V gene: TRBV27; J gene: TRBJ1-3; CDR3 DNA: TGTGCCAGCAGTTTATCGGGGGGGGCCTCTGGAAACACCATATATTTT; CDR3 protein: CASSLSGGASGNTIYF
D gene: NA; clone size: NA; V gene: TRBV9; J gene: TRBJ2-3; CDR3 DNA: TGTGCCAGCGGACACAGGGATAGCACAGATACGCAGTATTTT; CDR3 protein: CASGHRDSTDTQYF
D gene: NA; clone size: NA; V gene: TRBV5-4; J gene: TRBJ2-7; CDR3 DNA: TGTGCCAGCAGCTTTAGAGGGAAGGACGAGCAGTACTTC; CDR3 protein: CASSFRGKDEQYF
D gene: NA; clone size: NA; V gene: TRBV4-1; J gene: TRBJ1-4; CDR3 DNA: TGCGCCAGCAGCCGCGACGACGGGAATGAAAAACTGTTTTTT; CDR3 protein: CASSRDDGNEKLFF
D gene: NA; clone size: NA; V gene: TRBV5-1; J gene: TRBJ2-5; CDR3 DNA: TGCGCCAGCAGCTTGGGACCTCGGGGGATAGAAGAGACCCAGTACTTC; CDR3 protein: CASSLGPRGIEETQYF
D gene: NA; clone size: NA; V gene: TRBV7-2; J gene: TRBJ2-7; CDR3 DNA: TGTGCCACGTCGACAGCAGATACGCAGTACTTT; CDR3 protein: CATSTADTQYF
D gene: TRBD2; clone size: few; V gene: TRBV7-8; J gene: TRBJ2-1; CDR3 DNA: TGTGCCACCTCACCGACTAGCACTTTTAGGAATGAGCAGTTCTTC; CDR3 protein: CATSPTSTFRNEQFF
D gene: TRBD2; clone size: few; V gene: TRBV7-8; J gene: TRBJ2-2; CDR3 DNA: TGTGCCAGCAGCCCCAGTTTAGCGGGAGGGAACACCGGGGAGCTGTTTTTT; CDR3 protein: CASSPSLAGGNTGELFF
D gene: TRBD1; clone size: NA; V gene: TRBV24-1; J gene: TRBJ1-1; CDR3 DNA: TGTGCCACCAGTAAATTTCCCCTTGGACAGGGGAACACTGAAGCTTTCTTT; CDR3 protein: CATSKFPLGQGNTEAFF
D gene: TRBD2; clone size: NA; V gene: TRBV4-1; J gene: TRBJ2-5; CDR3 DNA: TGCGCCAGCAGCCAAGATTCGGCGGGAGGGCCCATTGGAGAGACCCAGTACTTC; CDR3 protein: CASSQDSAGGPIGETQYF
D gene: NA; clone size: once; V gene: TRBV12-3/TRBV12-4; J gene: TRBJ1-3; CDR3 DNA: TGTGCCAGCATCGTCCTTGGAAACACCATATATTTT; CDR3 protein: CASIVLGNTIYF
D gene: NA; clone size: few; V gene: TRBV27; J gene: TRBJ2-3; CDR3 DNA: TGTGCCAGCACTAACCGTGGCAGTCTCACAGATACGCAGTATTTT; CDR3 protein: CASTNRGSLTDTQYF
D gene: NA; clone size: few; V gene: TRBV12-5; J gene: TRBJ1-1; CDR3 DNA: TGTGCTAGTGGTTTGGGCCTAGGTGAAGCTTTCTTT; CDR3 protein: CASGLGLGEAFF
D gene: NA; clone size: once; V gene: TRBV4-1; J gene: TRBJ1-2; CDR3 DNA: TGCGCCAGCAGCCAAGATAGGGCATACTATGGCTACACCTTC; CDR3 protein: CASSQDRAYYGYTF
D gene: TRBD1; clone size: many; V gene: TRBV12-3/TRBV12-4; J gene: TRBJ2-5; CDR3 DNA: TGTGCCAGCAGTCAACATCCCCCACTCTCTCGGACAGGGGGCCGAGAGACCCAGTACTTC; CDR3 protein: CASSQHPPLSRTGGRETQYF
D gene: TRBD1; clone size: many; V gene: TRBV28; J gene: TRBJ1-2; CDR3 DNA: TGTGCCAGCAGTTCGGGGACAGACAACTATGGCTACACCTTC; CDR3 protein: CASSSGTDNYGYTF
D gene: TRBD2; clone size: NA; V gene: TRBV7-8; J gene: TRBJ2-7; CDR3 DNA: TGTGCCAGCAGATTAACCGGGACTAGCGGGAGTTACGAGCAGTACTTC; CDR3 protein: CASRLTGTSGSYEQYF
D gene: NA; clone size: many; V gene: TRBV28; J gene: TRBJ1-1; CDR3 DNA: TGTGCCAGCACCGGTAGCACTGAAGCTTTCTTT; CDR3 protein: CASTGSTEAFF
D gene: NA; clone size: NA; V gene: TRBV20-1; J gene: TRBJ1-1; CDR3 DNA: TGCGGTGCCCGGACAGATGAAGCTTTCTTT; CDR3 protein: CGARTDEAFF
D gene: TRBD1; clone size: few; V gene: TRBV9; J gene: TRBJ1-1; CDR3 DNA: TGTGCCAGCAGCGTAGGAACAGGGGGCCTATCTGAAGCTTTCTTT; CDR3 protein: CASSVGTGGLSEAFF
D gene: TRBD2; clone size: NA; V gene: TRBV2; J gene: TRBJ2-3; CDR3 DNA: TGTGCCAGCTGTAGACTAGCGAGCACAGATACGCAGTATTTT; CDR3 protein: CASCRLASTDTQYF
D gene: NA; clone size: NA; V gene: TRBV6-5; J gene: TRBJ1-2; CDR3 DNA: TGTGCCAGCAGTTATCGAAATCCGGGGTCAGGTGGCTACACCTTC; CDR3 protein: CASSYRNPGSGGYTF
D gene: TRBD1; clone size: once; V gene: TRBV27; J gene: TRBJ1-2; CDR3 DNA: TGTGCCAGCAGTTTAGACAGGGATGTGGGGGGCTACACCTTC; CDR3 protein: CASSLDRDVGGYTF
D gene: TRBD2; clone size: NA; V gene: TRBV3-1; J gene: TRBJ2-7; CDR3 DNA: TGTGCCAGCAGCCAACTGAGCGGGAGCCCCAACGAGCAGTACTTC; CDR3 protein: CASSQLSGSPNEQYF
D gene: NA; clone size: few; V gene: TRBV20-1; J gene: TRBJ2-5; CDR3 DNA: TGCAGTGCTAGAGACCCAAGCCGGTCTTTTGAAGAGACCCAGTACTTC; CDR3 protein: CSARDPSRSFEETQYF
D gene: NA; clone size: once; V gene: TRBV28; J gene: TRBJ2-3; CDR3 DNA: TGTGCCGGCATGTACGGGGATACGCAGTATTTT; CDR3 protein: CAGMYGDTQYF
D gene: NA; clone size: many; V gene: TRBV11-2; J gene: TRBJ2-7; CDR3 DNA: TGTGCCAGCAGCTTCCGCGGGACGGGCGAGCAGTACTTC; CDR3 protein: CASSFRGTGEQYF
D gene: TRBD2; clone size: NA; V gene: TRBV3-1; J gene: TRBJ2-1; CDR3 DNA: TGTGCCAGCAGCCAAGGGGACGGGCTAGCGGGAGAGCAGTTCTTC; CDR3 protein: CASSQGDGLAGEQFF
D gene: NA; clone size: NA; V gene: TRBV5-1; J gene: TRBJ2-1; CDR3 DNA: TGCGCCAGCAGCTTGGCTAGCGAGAGCTCCTACAATGAGCAGTTCTTC; CDR3 protein: CASSLASESSYNEQFF
D gene: TRBD2; clone size: NA; V gene: TRBV20-1; J gene: TRBJ2-3; CDR3 DNA: TGCAGCGAGAGAAGAGCCGGGACTAGCGGAGGAAGTGGAGATACGCAGTATTTT; CDR3 protein: CSERRAGTSGGSGDTQYF
D gene: TRBD2; clone size: few; V gene: TRBV12-3/TRBV12-4; J gene: TRBJ2-7; CDR3 DNA: TGTGCCAGCAGCCCTGGCCTAGCGGCTGAGCAGTACTTC; CDR3 protein: CASSPGLAAEQYF
D gene: TRBD2; clone size: NA; V gene: TRBV6-2/TRBV6-3; J gene: TRBJ2-1; CDR3 DNA: TGTGCCAGCAGTTATGAGAGGGGCGGCCTAGCGGGTTCAAAGGCCATCCCTAACAATGAGCAGTTCTTC; CDR3 protein: CASSYERGGLAGSKAIPNNEQFF
D gene: NA; clone size: many; V gene: TRBV18; J gene: TRBJ1-6; CDR3 DNA: TGTGCCAGCTCAGAAAAACGGGATTCACCCCTCCACTTT; CDR3 protein: CASSEKRDSPLHF
D gene: TRBD2; clone size: few; V gene: TRBV20-1; J gene: TRBJ2-3; CDR3 DNA: TGCAGTGCTAGAGGTTCGTTGTGGACTAGACGATTCACAGATACGCAGTATTTT; CDR3 protein: CSARGSLWTRRFTDTQYF
D gene: TRBD2; clone size: NA; V gene: TRBV5-1; J gene: TRBJ2-2; CDR3 DNA: TGCGCCAGCAGCCACCCGGGGGGCACCGGGGAGCTGTTTTTT; CDR3 protein: CASSHPGGTGELFF
D gene: NA; clone size: many; V gene: TRBV7-2; J gene: TRBJ1-6; CDR3 DNA: TGTGCCAGCAGCTTAGGTCCAGGGCTAAATTCACCCCTCCACTTT; CDR3 protein: CASSLGPGLNSPLHF
D gene: TRBD1; clone size: few; V gene: TRBV6-1; J gene: TRBJ2-7; CDR3 DNA: TGTGCCAGCAGTCGTTGGACAGGGGGAACCTACGAGCAGTACTTC; CDR3 protein: CASSRWTGGTYEQYF
D gene: TRBD2; clone size: NA; V gene: TRBV6-2/TRBV6-3; J gene: TRBJ2-7; CDR3 DNA: TGTGCCAGCAGTTACTCGAAGCTAGCGGGAGCCTACGAGCAGTACTTC; CDR3 protein: CASSYSKLAGAYEQYF
D gene: NA; clone size: NA; V gene: TRBV20-1; J gene: TRBJ2-3; CDR3 DNA: TGCAGTGCTAAGACTAGCACAGATACGCAGTATTTT; CDR3 protein: CSAKTSTDTQYF
D gene: NA; clone size: NA; V gene: TRBV12-3/TRBV12-4; J gene: TRBJ2-3; CDR3 DNA: TGTGCCAGCAGCACCCTTGGCTTGGATACGCAGTATTTT; CDR3 protein: CASSTLGLDTQYF
D gene: NA; clone size: many; V gene: TRBV11-1; J gene: TRBJ2-7; CDR3 DNA: TGTGCCAGCAGCATAGGACAGATCTACGAGCAGTACTTC; CDR3 protein: CASSIGQIYEQYF
D gene: TRBD1; clone size: many; V gene: TRBV7-8; J gene: TRBJ2-7; CDR3 DNA: TGTGCCAGCAGCTTACTTGTGACAGGGCTCCCCGAGCAGTACTTC; CDR3 protein: CASSLLVTGLPEQYF
D gene: NA; clone size: many; V gene: TRBV20-1; J gene: TRBJ2-5; CDR3 DNA: TGCAGTGCTATTGGGAGCCTCCAAGAGACCCAGTACTTC; CDR3 protein: CSAIGSLQETQYF
D gene: NA; clone size: NA; V gene: TRBV12-3/TRBV12-4; J gene: TRBJ2-7; CDR3 DNA: TGTGCCAGCAAATCGGGGGACAGAGCATACGAGCGGTACTTC; CDR3 protein: CASKSGDRAYERYF
D gene: NA; clone size: NA; V gene: TRBV5-1; J gene: TRBJ2-1; CDR3 DNA: TGCGCCAGCAGCGACGAGGGAACCTACAATGAGCAGTTCTTC; CDR3 protein: CASSDEGTYNEQFF
D gene: NA; clone size: few; V gene: TRBV20-1; J gene: TRBJ1-4; CDR3 DNA: TGCAGTGCTAGAACCGGCGGGGGGCGGGTTGAAAAACTGTTTTTT; CDR3 protein: CSARTGGGRVEKLFF